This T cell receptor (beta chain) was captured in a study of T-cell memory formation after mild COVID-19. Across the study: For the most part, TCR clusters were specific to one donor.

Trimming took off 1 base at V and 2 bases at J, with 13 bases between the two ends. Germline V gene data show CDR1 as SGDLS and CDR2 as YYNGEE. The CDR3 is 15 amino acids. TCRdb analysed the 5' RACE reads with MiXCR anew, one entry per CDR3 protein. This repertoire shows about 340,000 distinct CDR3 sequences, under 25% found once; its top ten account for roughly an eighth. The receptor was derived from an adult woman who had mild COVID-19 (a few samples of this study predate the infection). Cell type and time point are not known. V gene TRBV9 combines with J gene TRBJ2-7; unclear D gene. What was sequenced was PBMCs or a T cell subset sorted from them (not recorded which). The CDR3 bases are TGTGCCAGCAGCGTACGAGGCGGACCTACCTACGAGCAGTACTTC. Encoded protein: CASSVRGGPTYEQYF.